This T cell receptor beta chain was documented in a study of blood T cells in healthy people across ages. Per the germline V gene, CDR1 is DFQATT and CDR2 is SNEGSKA (reference sequence). The CDR3 extends over 16 amino acids. Losses at the gene ends were 0 bases for V and 3 bases for J; bases not matched to a gene: 4. Primers used in a second PCR of about 7 to 12 cycles were a sample-barcoded 5' primer and a J-beta primer mix. TCRdb recomputed calls from the 5' RACE reads with MiXCR, one row per CDR3 protein. The sample holds 800,000 to 950,000 distinct CDR3 sequences; just under 30% are singletons and the top ten take about 9.4%. The sample was also reused in another study, on T cells of mothers and their children.

Sequencing input: blood. V and J are TRBV20-1 and TRBJ1-5; 11 bases are a match to TRBD1. The receptor was isolated from a woman in her thirties or forties in good health. DNA of the CDR3: TGCAGTGCTAGAGATCAGGGACAGGGGGACAATCAGCCCCAGCATTTT. Translated, it gives CSARDQGQGDNQPQHF.